This T cell receptor (beta chain) was identified during a study of blood T cell repertoires in COVID-19. As for the study in general: There were acute and convalescent COVID-19 samples, and they came from the United States, Italy and Spain. T cells, B-cell-depleted T cells, or PBMCs supplied cDNA or gDNA.

The data were produced by immunoSEQ multiplex PCR, yet TCRdb's version contains in-frame clones alone and is incomplete. The sample holds 180,000 or so clones, 85% to 90% seen once. This CDR3 comprises 12 residues. Trimming left V 7 bases short and J 4 bases short, with 10 bases between. CDR1 and CDR2 from the germline V gene are MDHEN and SYDVKM. The V gene is TRBV28, the J gene TRBJ1-2, with D unclear. Specimen: peripheral blood. This clonotype was obtained from a woman between 25 and 40 years old with active or convalescent COVID-19. The CDR3 sequence: CASTLTAYGYTF. DNA of the CDR3: TGTGCCAGCACCTTGACTGCCTATGGCTACACCTTC.